The present TCR beta chain was sequenced within a study of blood T cell repertoires in COVID-19. Study context: Material from acute and convalescent COVID-19 was sourced from the United States, Italy and Spain. Sample material is recorded as cDNA or gDNA derived from T cells, B-cell-depleted T cells, or PBMCs.

CDR3 length equals 12 residues. V lost 1 base and J 8 bases, leaving 8 bases between the germline ends. CDR1 is SEHNR, CDR2 FQNEAQ, per germline (reference sequence). Generated by immunoSEQ multiplex PCR, the TCRdb table keeps only in-frame clones and is missing some. Of under 250,000 clones listed, about 83% are singletons. The V gene is TRBV7-9, the J gene TRBJ1-2; D is undetermined. This TCR came from a middle-aged woman who had recovered from COVID-19. The sample taken for sequencing was peripheral blood. CDR3 sequence reads: CASSLGWEGYTF. The CDR3 region has the DNA TGTGCCAGCAGCTTAGGATGGGAGGGCTACACCTTC.